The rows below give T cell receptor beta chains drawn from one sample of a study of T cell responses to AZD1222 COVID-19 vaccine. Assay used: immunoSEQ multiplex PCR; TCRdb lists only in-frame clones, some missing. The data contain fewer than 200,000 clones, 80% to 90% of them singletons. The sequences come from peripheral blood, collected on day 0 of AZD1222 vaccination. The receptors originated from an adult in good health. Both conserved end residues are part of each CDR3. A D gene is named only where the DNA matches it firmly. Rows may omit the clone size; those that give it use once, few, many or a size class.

CDR3nt: TGTGCCAGCAGCACGTATCGGGGACTAGCGGGGGGAAGCACAGATACGCAGTATTTT
CDR3aa: CASSTYRGLAGGSTDTQYF
v_gene: TRBV5-6
d_gene: TRBD2
j_gene: TRBJ2-3
abundance: -

CDR3nt: TGTGCCAGTAGTATAGGTGGGAACTCCTATAATTCACCCCTCCACTTT
CDR3aa: CASSIGGNSYNSPLHF
v_gene: TRBV19
d_gene: -
j_gene: TRBJ1-6
abundance: once

CDR3nt: TGTGCCAGCACCAATAGCGGGGGGCCATACAATGAGCAGTTCTTC
CDR3aa: CASTNSGGPYNEQFF
v_gene: TRBV28
d_gene: TRBD2
j_gene: TRBJ2-1
abundance: -

CDR3nt: TGTGCCAGCAGCAATCCTTACGGCAGACAAGAGACCCAGTACTTC
CDR3aa: CASSNPYGRQETQYF
v_gene: TRBV21-1
d_gene: -
j_gene: TRBJ2-5
abundance: -

CDR3nt: TGTGCCAGTAGTCTAGGAGCGGTGAAGGACAACTATGGCTACACCTTC
CDR3aa: CASSLGAVKDNYGYTF
v_gene: TRBV19
d_gene: -
j_gene: TRBJ1-2
abundance: -

CDR3nt: TGTGCCAGCAGTGTCGGACAGGGGGCTTACAATGAGCAGTTCTTC
CDR3aa: CASSVGQGAYNEQFF
v_gene: TRBV28
d_gene: TRBD1
j_gene: TRBJ2-1
abundance: many

CDR3nt: TGTGCCAGCAGAGGAACAGGGGACCCTGATACGCAGTATTTT
CDR3aa: CASRGTGDPDTQYF
v_gene: TRBV3-1/TRBV3-2
d_gene: TRBD1
j_gene: TRBJ2-3
abundance: -

CDR3nt: TGTGCCAGCAGCTTGGCAACAGGGGCTGATCAGCCCCAGCATTTT
CDR3aa: CASSLATGADQPQHF
v_gene: TRBV5-5
d_gene: TRBD1
j_gene: TRBJ1-5
abundance: -

CDR3nt: TGTGCCAGCAGTGGACTGGCCTATCAGGAGCAGTTCTTC
CDR3aa: CASSGLAYQEQFF
v_gene: TRBV12-3/TRBV12-4
d_gene: -
j_gene: TRBJ2-1
abundance: -

CDR3nt: TGTGCCAGTAGTATAGCCTTGGGCTCCTACAATGAGCAGTTCTTC
CDR3aa: CASSIALGSYNEQFF
v_gene: TRBV19
d_gene: -
j_gene: TRBJ2-1
abundance: -

CDR3nt: TGTGCCAGCAGCTCGGACAGCAATCAGCCCCAGCATTTT
CDR3aa: CASSSDSNQPQHF
v_gene: TRBV7-2
d_gene: -
j_gene: TRBJ1-5
abundance: once

CDR3nt: TGTGCCAGCAGCTCCGCCCGGGACACCATATATTTT
CDR3aa: CASSSARDTIYF
v_gene: TRBV7-9
d_gene: -
j_gene: TRBJ1-3
abundance: -

CDR3nt: TGCGCCAGCAGCCAACCCACAGGAGACCATGGCTACACCTTC
CDR3aa: CASSQPTGDHGYTF
v_gene: TRBV4-1
d_gene: -
j_gene: TRBJ1-2
abundance: -

CDR3nt: TGTGCCAGCAGCTTCCAGGACGCAGGGGGCGCGCCTAATGAAAAACTGTTTTTT
CDR3aa: CASSFQDAGGAPNEKLFF
v_gene: TRBV7-6
d_gene: TRBD1
j_gene: TRBJ1-4
abundance: -

CDR3nt: TGTGCCACCAGCAGAGGTACGGGCTCGATGAATGAAAAACTGTTTTTT
CDR3aa: CATSRGTGSMNEKLFF
v_gene: TRBV15
d_gene: -
j_gene: TRBJ1-4
abundance: -

CDR3nt: TGTGCCAGCAGCTTGTCCGGGTATGAGCAGTTCTTC
CDR3aa: CASSLSGYEQFF
v_gene: TRBV7-9
d_gene: -
j_gene: TRBJ2-1
abundance: once

CDR3nt: TGTGCCAGCAGTTACTCGGGACATAGCAATCAGCCCCAGCATTTT
CDR3aa: CASSYSGHSNQPQHF
v_gene: TRBV6-5
d_gene: -
j_gene: TRBJ1-5
abundance: -

CDR3nt: TGTGCCAGCAGTACTACGGGGGGCTCTGGAAACACCATATATTTT
CDR3aa: CASSTTGGSGNTIYF
v_gene: TRBV25-1
d_gene: -
j_gene: TRBJ1-3
abundance: -

CDR3nt: TGCGCCAGCAGCCAATCAGACGGACGGAACACTGAAGCTTTCTTT
CDR3aa: CASSQSDGRNTEAFF
v_gene: TRBV4-1
d_gene: -
j_gene: TRBJ1-1
abundance: -

CDR3nt: TGTGCCAGCAGCACAGTAGCCAAAAACATTCAGTACTTC
CDR3aa: CASSTVAKNIQYF
v_gene: TRBV5-6
d_gene: -
j_gene: TRBJ2-4
abundance: -

CDR3nt: TGTGCCAGCAGCCCGACTACCGCACCCCTCCACTTT
CDR3aa: CASSPTTAPLHF
v_gene: TRBV7-8
d_gene: -
j_gene: TRBJ1-6
abundance: -

CDR3nt: TGCGCCAGCAGCTTCGGGAGGCTTGGCGGGGGCGACAATGAGCAGTTCTTC
CDR3aa: CASSFGRLGGGDNEQFF
v_gene: TRBV5-1
d_gene: -
j_gene: TRBJ2-1
abundance: once

CDR3nt: TGTGCCAGCAGTTTAATGGGTCAAGGTGTTGAAGCTTTCTTT
CDR3aa: CASSLMGQGVEAFF
v_gene: TRBV28
d_gene: -
j_gene: TRBJ1-1
abundance: -

CDR3nt: TGTGCCAGCAGAAGCGACAGGGGGCTGAACACCGGGGAGCTGTTTTTT
CDR3aa: CASRSDRGLNTGELFF
v_gene: TRBV27
d_gene: TRBD1
j_gene: TRBJ2-2
abundance: few

CDR3nt: TGTGCCAGCAGCTTCACTGGTGGTAGCAATCAGCCCCAGCATTTT
CDR3aa: CASSFTGGSNQPQHF
v_gene: TRBV6-5
d_gene: -
j_gene: TRBJ1-5
abundance: -

CDR3nt: TGTGCCAGCAGCTTAAGAGGTCTTATCGGACAGGGCGTTAGCTCTGGGGCCAACGTCCTGACTTTC
CDR3aa: CASSLRGLIGQGVSSGANVLTF
v_gene: TRBV7-3
d_gene: TRBD1
j_gene: TRBJ2-6
abundance: -

CDR3nt: TGTGCCAGCAGCTTAGGGGCCAGGGGACTAGGATCCACAGATACGCAGTATTTT
CDR3aa: CASSLGARGLGSTDTQYF
v_gene: TRBV7-2
d_gene: TRBD2
j_gene: TRBJ2-3
abundance: -

CDR3nt: TGCGCCAGCAGTGTGCCAGGGTCAACAGATACGCAGTATTTT
CDR3aa: CASSVPGSTDTQYF
v_gene: TRBV10-2
d_gene: -
j_gene: TRBJ2-3
abundance: -

CDR3nt: TGTGCCAGCACCCCACAGCGGGACATTCTACAGCCCCAGCATTTT
CDR3aa: CASTPQRDILQPQHF
v_gene: TRBV6-2/TRBV6-3
d_gene: -
j_gene: TRBJ1-5
abundance: -

CDR3nt: TGTGCCAGCAGCTTATCCCGGGCCCTGACTAACTATGGCTACACCTTC
CDR3aa: CASSLSRALTNYGYTF
v_gene: TRBV7-2
d_gene: -
j_gene: TRBJ1-2
abundance: -

CDR3nt: TGTGCCAGCAGTGAAGGGGGCCCTCATAATTCACCCCTCCACTTT
CDR3aa: CASSEGGPHNSPLHF
v_gene: TRBV2
d_gene: -
j_gene: TRBJ1-6
abundance: -

CDR3nt: TGTGCCACCCAGCTTTGGATGTCCCCCTCCTACGAGCAGTACTTC
CDR3aa: CATQLWMSPSYEQYF
v_gene: TRBV7-2
d_gene: -
j_gene: TRBJ2-7
abundance: few

CDR3nt: TGTGCCAGCCAATGGTCGGGCACAGATACGCAGTATTTT
CDR3aa: CASQWSGTDTQYF
v_gene: TRBV6-5
d_gene: -
j_gene: TRBJ2-3
abundance: -

CDR3nt: TGTGCCAGCAGCTCACCCTGGACCCTAAGCGGGACCCAGTACTTC
CDR3aa: CASSSPWTLSGTQYF
v_gene: TRBV7-2
d_gene: -
j_gene: TRBJ2-5
abundance: -

CDR3nt: TGTGCCAGCAGCCGCCTAGCGAGTGGCAAAAACATTCAGTACTTC
CDR3aa: CASSRLASGKNIQYF
v_gene: TRBV3-1/TRBV3-2
d_gene: -
j_gene: TRBJ2-4
abundance: -

CDR3nt: TGCGCCAGCAGACCGGGGGGGACAGGACTTGCAACTAATGAAAAACTGTTTTTT
CDR3aa: CASRPGGTGLATNEKLFF
v_gene: TRBV5-1
d_gene: TRBD1
j_gene: TRBJ1-4
abundance: -

CDR3nt: TGCAGCGTTTCTTACAGGGGCCAGAACACCGGGGAGCTGTTTTTT
CDR3aa: CSVSYRGQNTGELFF
v_gene: TRBV29-1
d_gene: TRBD1
j_gene: TRBJ2-2
abundance: once

CDR3nt: TGTGCCAGCAGCCCCCGGGGGGGCGGCTCTGGAAACACCATATATTTT
CDR3aa: CASSPRGGGSGNTIYF
v_gene: TRBV7-9
d_gene: -
j_gene: TRBJ1-3
abundance: -

CDR3nt: TGTGCCAGCAGTCCATCCTCCTACGAGCAGTACTTC
CDR3aa: CASSPSSYEQYF
v_gene: TRBV28
d_gene: -
j_gene: TRBJ2-7
abundance: -

CDR3nt: TGTGCCAGCAGCTTCGCGGGGGGCGAAGAGACCCAGTACTTC
CDR3aa: CASSFAGGEETQYF
v_gene: TRBV7-9
d_gene: TRBD2
j_gene: TRBJ2-5
abundance: -

CDR3nt: TGTGCCAGCAGCAAGAGCACCGGGGAGCTGTTTTTT
CDR3aa: CASSKSTGELFF
v_gene: TRBV11-3
d_gene: -
j_gene: TRBJ2-2
abundance: -

CDR3nt: TGTGCCAGCAGCTTAAGGACTAGCGGAAACACAGATACGCAGTATTTT
CDR3aa: CASSLRTSGNTDTQYF
v_gene: TRBV11-1
d_gene: TRBD2
j_gene: TRBJ2-3
abundance: -

CDR3nt: TGTGCCAGCAGCCAAGCGGGTAACGGGGAGCTGTTTTTT
CDR3aa: CASSQAGNGELFF
v_gene: TRBV3-1/TRBV3-2
d_gene: -
j_gene: TRBJ2-2
abundance: -

CDR3nt: TGTGCCAGCTCAGCCTCCTTTGGCCCGGGGGGAACCTACGAGCAGTACTTC
CDR3aa: CASSASFGPGGTYEQYF
v_gene: TRBV18
d_gene: TRBD2
j_gene: TRBJ2-7
abundance: -

CDR3nt: TGTGCCAGCAGTTTATGGCAGGGGGGAACTGAAGCTTTCTTT
CDR3aa: CASSLWQGGTEAFF
v_gene: TRBV27
d_gene: TRBD1
j_gene: TRBJ1-1
abundance: -

CDR3nt: TGCGCCAGCAGCTTGCAAGGTAGCGGGGGGAAGGTCTCCGGGGAGCTGTTTTTT
CDR3aa: CASSLQGSGGKVSGELFF
v_gene: TRBV5-1
d_gene: TRBD2
j_gene: TRBJ2-2
abundance: once

CDR3nt: TGTGCCTGGAACAGAGATCGCACAGATACGCAGTATTTT
CDR3aa: CAWNRDRTDTQYF
v_gene: TRBV30
d_gene: -
j_gene: TRBJ2-3
abundance: -

CDR3nt: TGTGCCAGCAGCCCCCCGGGGGCTAGCGGCTACACAGATACGCAGTATTTT
CDR3aa: CASSPPGASGYTDTQYF
v_gene: TRBV3-1/TRBV3-2
d_gene: -
j_gene: TRBJ2-3
abundance: once

CDR3nt: TGCAGCGCATGGGACAGGAACACCGGGGAGCTGTTTTTT
CDR3aa: CSAWDRNTGELFF
v_gene: TRBV29-1
d_gene: TRBD1
j_gene: TRBJ2-2
abundance: -

CDR3nt: TGTGCCAGCAGTTCAGACGGATGGAGTAGCAATCAGCCCCAGCATTTT
CDR3aa: CASSSDGWSSNQPQHF
v_gene: TRBV27
d_gene: -
j_gene: TRBJ1-5
abundance: -

CDR3nt: TGCGCCAGCAGCACCCGCCCGGGACGGAACTATGGCTACACCTTC
CDR3aa: CASSTRPGRNYGYTF
v_gene: TRBV5-1
d_gene: -
j_gene: TRBJ1-2
abundance: -

CDR3nt: TGTGCCACCAGCAGAGGCCTAGCGGGCACAGATACGCAGTATTTT
CDR3aa: CATSRGLAGTDTQYF
v_gene: TRBV15
d_gene: TRBD2
j_gene: TRBJ2-3
abundance: -

CDR3nt: TGTGCCAGTAGTATCGGGGACAAACCGAATTCACCCCTCCACTTT
CDR3aa: CASSIGDKPNSPLHF
v_gene: TRBV19
d_gene: -
j_gene: TRBJ1-6
abundance: -

CDR3nt: TGCGCCAGCAGCTTGTACAGGGATTATGGCTACACCTTC
CDR3aa: CASSLYRDYGYTF
v_gene: TRBV5-1
d_gene: -
j_gene: TRBJ1-2
abundance: -

CDR3nt: TGTGCCAGCAGCCTTCAATCTAGCGGAAGCTCCACAGATACGCAGTATTTT
CDR3aa: CASSLQSSGSSTDTQYF
v_gene: TRBV4-2
d_gene: TRBD2
j_gene: TRBJ2-3
abundance: -

CDR3nt: TGTGCCAGCAGCCGAACCCCCGGGGGGGTAGCGGGAGGGTTTGGCAATGAGCAGTTCTTC
CDR3aa: CASSRTPGGVAGGFGNEQFF
v_gene: TRBV4-2
d_gene: TRBD2
j_gene: TRBJ2-1
abundance: -

CDR3nt: TGTGCCAGGAGCGGAAAGACCCAGTACTTC
CDR3aa: CARSGKTQYF
v_gene: TRBV21-1
d_gene: -
j_gene: TRBJ2-5
abundance: -

CDR3nt: TGTGCCAGCAGCCTGACAGGTCAGCAGTTCTTC
CDR3aa: CASSLTGQQFF
v_gene: TRBV5-8
d_gene: -
j_gene: TRBJ2-1
abundance: -

CDR3nt: TGCGCCAGCAGCGGACTAGTGAGCTCTGGGGCCAACGTCCTGACTTTC
CDR3aa: CASSGLVSSGANVLTF
v_gene: TRBV5-1
d_gene: TRBD2
j_gene: TRBJ2-6
abundance: -